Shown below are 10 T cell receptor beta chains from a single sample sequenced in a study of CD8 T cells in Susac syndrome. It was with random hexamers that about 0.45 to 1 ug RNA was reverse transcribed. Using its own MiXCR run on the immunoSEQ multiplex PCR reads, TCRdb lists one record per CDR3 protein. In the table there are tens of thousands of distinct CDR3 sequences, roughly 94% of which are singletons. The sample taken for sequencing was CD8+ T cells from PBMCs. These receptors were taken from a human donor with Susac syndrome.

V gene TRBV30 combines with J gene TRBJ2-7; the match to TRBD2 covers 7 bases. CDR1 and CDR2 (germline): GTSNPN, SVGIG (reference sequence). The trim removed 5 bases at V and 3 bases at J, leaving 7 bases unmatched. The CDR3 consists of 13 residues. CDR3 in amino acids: CAWASGVVYEQYF. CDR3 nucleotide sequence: TGTGCCTGGGCTAGCGGAGTGGTCTACGAGCAGTACTTC.

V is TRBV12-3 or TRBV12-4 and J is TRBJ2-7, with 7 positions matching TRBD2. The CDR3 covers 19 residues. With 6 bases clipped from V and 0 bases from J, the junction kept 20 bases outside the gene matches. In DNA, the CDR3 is TGTGCCAGCAGCCTCGGCGTCCGTGGGCTAGCGGAAAACTCCTACGAGCAGTACTTC. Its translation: CASSLGVRGLAENSYEQYF.

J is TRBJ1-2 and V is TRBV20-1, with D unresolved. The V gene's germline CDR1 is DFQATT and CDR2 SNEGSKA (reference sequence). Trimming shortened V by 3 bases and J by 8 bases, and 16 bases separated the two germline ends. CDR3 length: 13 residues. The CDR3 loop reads CSARFRQTGGYTF. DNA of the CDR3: TGCAGTGCTAGGTTTCGGCAGACCGGCGGCTACACCTTC.

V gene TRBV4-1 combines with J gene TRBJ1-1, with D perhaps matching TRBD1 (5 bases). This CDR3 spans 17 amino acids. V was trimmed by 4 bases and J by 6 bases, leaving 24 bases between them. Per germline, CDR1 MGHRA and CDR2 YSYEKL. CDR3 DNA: TGCGCCAGCAGCCCCGCGGGGGGAACCCAGTACGGGTCTGAAGCTTTCTTT. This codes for CASSPAGGTQYGSEAFF.

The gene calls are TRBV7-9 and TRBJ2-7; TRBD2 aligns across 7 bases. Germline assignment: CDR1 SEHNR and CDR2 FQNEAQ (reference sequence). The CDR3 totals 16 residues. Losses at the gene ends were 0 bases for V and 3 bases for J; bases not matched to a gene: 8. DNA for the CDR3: TGTGCCAGCAGCTTAGCGCGAGGACTAGATGGCTACGAGCAGTACTTC. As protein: CASSLARGLDGYEQYF.

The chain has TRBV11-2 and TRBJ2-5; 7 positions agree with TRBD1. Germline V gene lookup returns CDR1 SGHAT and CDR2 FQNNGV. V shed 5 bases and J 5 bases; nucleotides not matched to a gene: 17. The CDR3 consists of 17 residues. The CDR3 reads CASSPYPSGTDAETQYF. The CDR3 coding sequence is TGTGCCAGCAGCCCCTATCCCTCCGGGACAGATGCGGAGACCCAGTACTTC.

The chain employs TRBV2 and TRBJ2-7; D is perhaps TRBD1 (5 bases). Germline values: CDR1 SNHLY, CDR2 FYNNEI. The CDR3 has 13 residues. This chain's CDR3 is CASGGASSYEQYF. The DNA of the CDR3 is TGTGCGAGTGGTGGGGCCAGCTCCTACGAGCAGTACTTC.

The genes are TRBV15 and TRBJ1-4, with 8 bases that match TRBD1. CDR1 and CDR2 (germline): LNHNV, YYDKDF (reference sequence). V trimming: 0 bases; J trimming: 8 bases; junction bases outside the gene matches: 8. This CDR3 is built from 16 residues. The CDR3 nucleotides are TGTGCCACCAGCAGAGACGGGGGGACAGGAGCCGAAAAACTGTTTTTT. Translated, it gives CATSRDGGTGAEKLFF.

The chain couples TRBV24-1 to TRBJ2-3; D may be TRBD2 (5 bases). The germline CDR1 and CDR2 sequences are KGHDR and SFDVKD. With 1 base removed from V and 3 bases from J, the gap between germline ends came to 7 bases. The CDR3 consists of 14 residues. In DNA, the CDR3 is TGTGCCACCAGTGATTTCGGGGTTACAGATACGCAGTATTTT. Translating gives CATSDFGVTDTQYF.

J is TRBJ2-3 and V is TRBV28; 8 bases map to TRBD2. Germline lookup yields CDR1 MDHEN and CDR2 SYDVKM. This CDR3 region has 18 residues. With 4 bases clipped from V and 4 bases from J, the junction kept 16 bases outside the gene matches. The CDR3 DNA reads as TGTGCCAGCAGTTCCCTAGCGGGTCTTACGCCGGCCGCAGATACGCAGTATTTT. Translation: CASSSLAGLTPAADTQYF.